This T cell receptor beta chain appears in the sequencing data of a study of PD-1 blockade in classical Hodgkin lymphoma (dated by TCRdb to 2020 to 2021). Describing the broader study: Nivolumab dosing was 3 mg/kg intravenously every 2 weeks, continuing until either disease progression or unacceptable toxicity. The study used CyTOF and TCR beta sequencing to define a peripheral blood immune signature of response to PD-1 blockade in classical Hodgkin lymphoma. General findings and caveats noted by the study authors: The study was limited to a single clinical trial cohort, and causes of repertoire differences, possibly disease activity or prior therapy, remained undefined. Diversity was lower in patients who began nivolumab less than 1 year after ASCT, so these patients were left out of later analyses to avoid confounding by immune reconstitution. Among trial patients, those achieving complete response had baseline diversity similar to that of newly diagnosed patients, while diversity was significantly lower in partial responders and progressors. Baseline TCR diversity was reported to be lower in newly diagnosed patients than in healthy donors, and even lower in relapsed/refractory patients. By C4D1, a significant rise was seen in CD4+ TCR diversity but not in CD8+ TCR diversity (p=0.0027 vs p=0.16), and the rise was most apparent among complete responders (p=0.02).

The time point label here, explained by the study, means: cycle 2 day 1 (C2D1) of nivolumab. Every trial patient had relapsed after autologous stem cell transplantation, and cohorts A, B and C differed in prior brentuximab vedotin exposure. The trial cohort comprised some 60 patients with relapsed/refractory classical Hodgkin lymphoma whose best overall responses were complete response, partial response or progressive disease. Trial patients were treated with single-agent nivolumab in the multi-cohort phase II CheckMate 205 trial. An independent review committee assessed best overall response by applying the 2007 International Working Group response criteria. Trial PBMCs were obtained immediately prior to nivolumab initiation (C1D1) and on therapy at cycle 2 day 1 and cycle 4 day 1. Peripheral blood was collected in 8 mL Vacutainer Cell Preparation Tubes, from which PBMCs were isolated by centrifugation and then cryopreserved.

Genomic DNA was isolated using the Qiagen DNeasy kit from unsorted PBMCs as well as from negatively selected CD4+ and CD8+ fractions. Amplification of TCR beta CDR3 regions was done by immunoSEQ multiplex PCR with primers that anneal to V and J segments. A synthetic immune receptor repertoire was used to minimize amplification bias, and any remaining bias was removed computationally after sequencing. Per the source publication's procedure: Repertoire diversity was quantified as the Shannon entropy index using custom Python scripts. Unsorted, CD4+ and CD8+ repertoires were examined separately, except in combined analyses, for which CD4+ and CD8+ sequences were merged in silico. Clonal expansion was defined as a frequency increase of at least 2-fold after treatment compared with C1D1, and clones undetected at baseline were assigned a pseudocount of 0.5. Singleton clones were defined as clones with 0 or 1 copy at C1D1, and non-singleton clones were defined as clones with 2 or more copies. Clones expanded in unsorted samples were assigned a CD4+, CD8+ or unknown annotation through matching of protein sequences in sorted samples from the same patient. Wilcoxon tests on paired samples were used to test changes in diversity from C1D1 to C4D1. TCRdb mirrors the immuneACCESS table, restricted to in-frame sequences. Some clones are absent from its copies; in checked studies, under half trace to an unresolved V gene, and the reason for the others is unknown. That table gives V, J and clone size, and the DNA gave D and trimming. This sample gives 25,000 to 35,000 clones in total; approximately 70% of them show up just once. Around 26% of the sample is in the top ten clones.

Note on this clone: Its antigen target is currently unknown. No much larger clone exists at a distance of one base, and base qualities are not known.

From the germline V gene (reference sequence), CDR1 is WNHNN and CDR2 is SYGVQD. The CDR3 sequence holds 17 residues, the cysteine and phenylalanine included. Of the read, only the CDR3 DNA is kept; its 51 bases are in frame from base 1. Cut back by 1 base and 0 bases, the V and J ends lie 13 bases apart. Source: peripheral blood mononuclear cells (PBMCs), taken before the second cycle of nivolumab. The sequence was obtained from a human donor with classical Hodgkin lymphoma. The rearrangement joined TRBV10-1 to TRBJ2-1; TRBD1 is perhaps the D gene, given 6 matching bases. The DNA sequence reads TGCGCCAGCAGTGAGTTTCCCAGGGGAGACTCCTACAATGAGCAGTTCTTC. It codes for CASSEFPRGDSYNEQFF.